A single sample is the source of the 27 T cell receptor beta chains below, sequenced in a study of CD8 T cells in Susac syndrome. RNA, at roughly 0.5 to 1 ug, was reverse transcribed with random hexamers. TCRdb redid the calling of the immunoSEQ multiplex PCR reads with MiXCR, one entry per CDR3 protein. The repertoire has roughly 200,000 distinct CDR3 sequences, approximately 95% of them found once; the top ten carry under 0.095%. Sequenced material: CD4+ T cells from PBMCs. These receptor sequences come from a human donor with multiple sclerosis.

This clonotype was seen a single time. This chain uses TRBV12-3 or TRBV12-4 with TRBJ1-2; D may be TRBD1 (6 bases). The CDR3 has 14 residues. Trimming stripped 5 bases from V and 8 bases from J, with 18 bases between. The CDR3 region is CASSPGHQTNGYTF. In DNA, the CDR3 is TGTGCCAGCAGTCCGGGACATCAGACTAACGGCTACACCTTC.

The chain employs TRBV30 and TRBJ1-3; D call uncertain. The ends were cut back, 7 bases at V and 0 bases at J, with 13 bases in the middle. The CDR3 sequence is 14 residues long. Germline CDR1 reads GTSNPN; CDR2 reads SVGIG (reference sequence). The CDR3 loop is CASLGMGSGNTIYF. The CDR3, as DNA: TGTGCCTCTTTGGGGATGGGCTCTGGAAACACCATATATTTT.

This chain uses TRBV2 with TRBJ1-5; possible D gene TRBD1, 5 bases. This CDR3 spans 12 amino acids. V shed 5 bases and J shed 7 bases, with 9 bases lying between them. Germline V gives CDR1 SNHLY, CDR2 FYNNEI. Here the CDR3 reads CASSPGIQPQHF. DNA for the CDR3: TGTGCCAGCAGTCCAGGGATCCAGCCCCAGCATTTT.

CDR3: CSAPNPRTGNTEAFF. The CDR3 DNA reads as TGCAGTGCCCCAAACCCCCGGACAGGGAACACTGAAGCTTTCTTT. The chain uses TRBV20-1 and TRBJ1-1; TRBD1 aligns across 7 bases. Losses at the gene ends were 6 bases for V and 1 base for J; bases not matched to a gene: 11. Germline assignment: CDR1 DFQATT and CDR2 SNEGSKA (reference sequence). The CDR3 consists of 15 residues.

This chain joins TRBV4-2 and TRBJ1-5; D is perhaps TRBD1 (6 bases). In germline, CDR1 is LGHNA, CDR2 YNFKEQ. Trimming pared 1 base from V and 6 bases from J, leaving 13 bases between. The CDR3 totals 15 residues. DNA for the CDR3: TGTGCCAGCAGCCAAGTTTGGGGGGCAGCTCAGCCCCAGCATTTT. Its translation: CASSQVWGAAQPQHF.

V is TRBV2 and J is TRBJ2-7; D might be TRBD2 (6 bases). The germline CDR1 and CDR2 sequences are SNHLY and FYNNEI. V was shortened by 11 bases and J by 0 bases, with 11 bases between the two germline ends. The CDR3 sequence is 12 residues long. DNA for the CDR3: TGTGCCCCGGGGGACTCCTCCTACGAGCAGTACTTC. Its translation: CAPGDSSYEQYF.

The chain uses TRBV3-1 and TRBJ1-1, with D hard to call. Per germline, CDR1 LGHDT and CDR2 YNNKEL (reference sequence). The CDR3 extends over 12 amino acids. The V end was cut by 3 bases, the J end by 3 bases, with 5 bases between. This CDR3 reads CASSHGYTEAFF. CDR3 DNA: TGTGCCAGCAGCCACGGGTACACTGAAGCTTTCTTT.

This clonotype was detected once. Here the CDR3 reads CAWSVQGPYTF. The CDR3 DNA sequence: TGTGCCTGGAGTGTACAGGGTCCCTACACCTTC. The chain carries TRBV30 and TRBJ1-2; D is possibly TRBD1 (6 bases). V lost 0 bases to trimming and J lost 10 bases, with 9 bases between them. Germline V gene sequence: CDR1 GTSNPN, CDR2 SVGIG (reference sequence). The CDR3 spans 11 residues.

The rearrangement joins TRBV4-2 to TRBJ2-3; D is unclear. This CDR3 region has 15 residues. V was trimmed by 4 bases and J by 0 bases, leaving 11 bases between them. CDR1 and CDR2 (germline): LGHNA, YNFKEQ. Written as DNA, the CDR3 is TGTGCCAGCAGCCCCCTGGATGGGAGCACAGATACGCAGTATTTT. Translating gives CASSPLDGSTDTQYF.

V and J are TRBV20-1 and TRBJ1-5, with 7 bases identical to TRBD1. Germline V gives CDR1 DFQATT, CDR2 SNEGSKA (reference sequence). This CDR3 region has 14 residues. After removal of 2 bases from V and 5 bases from J, the junction contained 6 bases not matched to a gene. This chain's CDR3 is CSARSQGVDQPQHF. The CDR3 nucleotides read TGCAGTGCTAGAAGTCAGGGGGTGGATCAGCCCCAGCATTTT.

The chain recombines TRBV4-2 with TRBJ2-2; the D gene is possibly TRBD1 (6 bases). CDR3 size: 17 residues. CDR1 is LGHNA, CDR2 YNFKEQ, per germline. With 1 base removed from V and 0 bases from J, the gap between germline ends came to 12 bases. The CDR3: CASSQVEAGANTGELFF. The DNA for the CDR3 is TGTGCCAGCAGCCAAGTTGAGGCAGGGGCGAACACCGGGGAGCTGTTTTTT.

The chain combines TRBV20-1 with TRBJ1-2; D gene unclear. This CDR3 comprises 12 residues. CDR1 and CDR2 from the germline V gene are DFQATT and SNEGSKA (reference sequence). V lost 3 bases and J 2 bases, leaving 7 bases between the germline ends. CDR3 in DNA: TGCAGTGCTAGCGAGTCCAACTATGGCTACACCTTC. It specifies CSASESNYGYTF.

This rearrangement joins TRBV7-9 to TRBJ2-1; D remains unclear. The CDR3 totals 14 residues. Germline lookup yields CDR1 SEHNR and CDR2 FQNEAQ (reference sequence). Trimming removed 5 bases at V and 4 bases at J, with 12 bases between. Written as DNA, the CDR3 is TGTGCCAGCAGCCCGCCGGCCAGATACAATGAGCAGTTCTTC. This sequence encodes CASSPPARYNEQFF. The full variable domain, rest sourced from reference TRBV7-9 and TRBJ2-1, is DTGVSQNPRHKITKRGQNVTFRCDPISEHNRLYWYRQTLGQGPEFLTYFQNEAQLEKSRLLSDRFSAERPKGSFSTLEIQRTEQGDSAMYLCASSPPARYNEQFFGPGTRLTVL.

This clonotype was seen just once. This chain joins TRBV27 and TRBJ1-1; D remains ambiguous. This CDR3 spans 15 amino acids. The germline V gene encodes CDR1 MNHEY and CDR2 SMNVEV (reference sequence). Trimming stripped 5 bases from V and 5 bases from J, with 18 bases between. The DNA for the CDR3 is TGTGCCAGCAGTACGCCCGGAGGCCGAAGGACTGAAGCTTTCTTT. Its translation: CASSTPGGRRTEAFF.

V gene TRBV9 combines with J gene TRBJ1-4; D ambiguous. There are 15 residues in the CDR3. Deletions cut 4 bases from V and 8 bases from J, with 18 bases between. Germline V gene sequence: CDR1 SGDLS, CDR2 YYNGEE. The CDR3 bases are TGTGCCAGCAGCCAAACGGCAGGCCCAAAGGAAAAACTGTTTTTT. It translates to CASSQTAGPKEKLFF.

The chain combines TRBV7-9 with TRBJ2-7; no clear D. The CDR3 consists of 15 residues. Trimming took 6 bases from V and 0 from J, leaving 15 bases between them. Per germline, CDR1 SEHNR and CDR2 FQNEAQ (reference sequence). The CDR3 region has the DNA TGTGCCAGCAGTTTCAGTCGGACGGCCTCCTACGAGCAGTACTTC. This codes for CASSFSRTASYEQYF.

The chain couples TRBV28 to TRBJ2-1; perhaps TRBD1 as D (6 bases). The V gene's germline CDR1 is MDHEN and CDR2 SYDVKM. V was cut by 6 bases and J by 7 bases, with 13 bases left in between. CDR3 length equals 13 residues. As DNA, the CDR3 is TGTGCCAGCAGGGGCAGGGGCAGGAATGAGCAGTTCTTC. It specifies CASRGRGRNEQFF.

The chain recombines TRBV19 with TRBJ2-2, with D uncertain. V lost 10 bases and J 5 bases, leaving 23 bases between the germline ends. From germline, CDR1 is LNHDA and CDR2 SQIVND (reference sequence). CDR3 size: 16 residues. The CDR3 region is CATKSQAILPTGELFF. Written as DNA, the CDR3 is TGTGCCACTAAGAGTCAGGCCATACTACCGACCGGGGAGCTGTTTTTT.

The gene calls are TRBV30 and TRBJ2-1; 7 bases map to TRBD2. CDR1 is GTSNPN, CDR2 SVGIG, per germline (reference sequence). The CDR3 is 13 residues long. V gave up 3 bases and J gave up 5 bases; unmatched junction bases: 4. Here the CDR3 reads CAWSGGNNNEQFF. For the CDR3, the DNA is TGTGCCTGGAGCGGGGGGAATAACAATGAGCAGTTCTTC.

The chain employs TRBV30 and TRBJ2-2; D call uncertain. Germline CDR1 GTSNPN, CDR2 SVGIG (reference sequence). The V end was cut by 2 bases, the J end by 1 base, with 17 bases between. This CDR3 region has 17 residues. CDR3 in DNA: TGTGCCTGGAGTCCACGACATTTTGGTCAGAACACCGGGGAGCTGTTTTTT. It translates to CAWSPRHFGQNTGELFF.

The rearrangement links TRBV7-8 to TRBJ1-5; a possible D gene is TRBD1 (6 bases). Trimming took 5 bases from V and 4 from J, leaving 18 bases between them. The CDR3 length is 16 residues. From germline, CDR1 is SGHVS and CDR2 FQNEAQ. CDR3 bases: TGTGCCAGCAGCCCAATGGTTGGGGGGCGGAATCAGCCCCAGCATTTT. Translated: CASSPMVGGRNQPQHF.

The DNA of the CDR3 is TGTGCCAGCAGCGTTGCGGGTTCCGAGCAGTACTTC. It specifies CASSVAGSEQYF. The rearrangement links TRBV9 to TRBJ2-7; perhaps TRBD2 as D (5 bases). The ends were cut back, 2 bases at V and 6 bases at J, with 9 bases in the middle. The V gene's germline CDR1 is SGDLS and CDR2 YYNGEE. This CDR3 region has 12 residues.

This chain links TRBV3-1 with TRBJ1-6; no clear D. Trimming stripped 2 bases from V and 6 bases from J, with 8 bases between. The germline gives CDR1 LGHDT, CDR2 YNNKEL (reference sequence). There are 14 residues in the CDR3. CDR3 loop: CASSQFRGNSPLHF. The CDR3 DNA reads TGTGCCAGCAGCCAATTTCGGGGTAATTCACCCCTCCACTTT. Full variable domain (outside the CDR3, taken from reference TRBV3-1 and TRBJ1-6): DTAVSQTPKYLVTQMGNDKSIKCEQNLGHDTMYWYKQDSKKFLKIMFSYNNKELIINETVPNRFSPKSPDKAHLNLHINSLELGDSAVYFCASSQFRGNSPLHFGNGTRLTVT.

This clonotype was recorded only once. The chain couples TRBV2 to TRBJ1-1, with D tentatively TRBD1 (5 bases). This CDR3 is built from 13 residues. Germline V gene sequence: CDR1 SNHLY, CDR2 FYNNEI. Trimming shortened V by 7 bases and J by 0 bases, and 9 bases separated the two germline ends. The CDR3 loop reads CASIPDMNTEAFF. CDR3 bases: TGTGCCAGCATCCCGGACATGAACACTGAAGCTTTCTTT.

The chain joins TRBV25-1 to TRBJ1-2; 7 nucleotides align to TRBD1. V trimming: 4 bases; J trimming: 5 bases; junction bases outside the gene matches: 7. The CDR3 consists of 14 residues. Germline values: CDR1 MGHDK, CDR2 SYGVNS. The CDR3: CASSGQGSRYGYTF. The CDR3 bases are TGTGCCAGCAGTGGACAGGGATCGAGGTATGGCTACACCTTC.

The rearrangement joins TRBV29-1 to TRBJ1-2; no firm D call. V shed 8 bases and J shed 1 base, with 5 bases lying between them. The CDR3 is 10 residues long. The germline CDR1 and CDR2 sequences are SQVTM and ANQGSEA. The CDR3 bases are TGCAGCTCGGATAACTATGGCTACACCTTC. It translates to CSSDNYGYTF. The variable domain in full, with the rest retrieved from reference TRBV29-1 and TRBJ1-2, is SAVISQKPSRDICQRGTSLTIQCQVDSQVTMMFWYRQQPGQSLTLIATANQGSEATYESGFVIDKFPISRPNLTFSTLTVSNMSPEDSSIYLCSSDNYGYTFGSGTRLTVV.

This clonotype was seen a few times. The chain is built from TRBV7-2 and TRBJ2-3; D uncertain. V shed 7 bases and J shed 2 bases, with 10 bases lying between them. Germline V gene sequence: CDR1 SGHTA, CDR2 FQGNSA. The CDR3 consists of 13 residues. This CDR3 reads CASTWDLTDTQYF. CDR3 nucleotide sequence: TGTGCCAGCACCTGGGATCTCACAGATACGCAGTATTTT.